This T cell receptor beta chain was retrieved from a study of CD8 T cells in ankylosing spondylitis. Findings of the study overall: Roughly 8 highly homologous variants made up a TCR beta motif, and this motif appeared characteristic of ankylosing spondylitis blood. A number of the motif variants had already been described in reactive arthritis synovial fluid and blood. Reports say disease-linked clones showed up significantly more in matched ankylosing spondylitis synovial fluid.

The ends lost 5 bases at V and 4 bases at J; junction bases unmatched: 5. The CDR3 extends over 14 amino acids. Germline V CDR1 and CDR2: SEHNR, FQNEAQ (reference sequence). Using quantitative 5'-RACE with molecular barcodes, the authors made TCR beta libraries. TCRdb re-called the 5' RACE reads through MiXCR, storing one row per CDR3 protein. The data show fewer than 250,000 distinct CDR3 sequences, roughly 25% seen once. This clonotype was detected a few times. What it binds is unknown. The receptor was derived from a male donor with ankylosing spondylitis or in good health (not recorded which). The V gene is TRBV7-9, the J gene TRBJ2-3, with 8 bases matching TRBD1. The sample was blood, either unsorted or a sorted T cell fraction (not recorded which). CDR3 residues: CASSSRGRPDTQYF. The CDR3 nucleotides are TGTGCCAGCAGCAGCAGGGGGCGACCAGATACGCAGTATTTT. The full variable domain, in which reference TRBV7-9 and TRBJ2-3 provide the parts outside the CDR3, is DTGVSQNPRHKITKRGQNVTFRCDPISEHNRLYWYRQTLGQGPEFLTYFQNEAQLEKSRLLSDRFSAERPKGSFSTLEIQRTEQGDSAMYLCASSSRGRPDTQYFGPGTRLTVL.